This paragraph reports one T cell receptor (beta chain). Its matching antigen is unknown. The repertoire was sequenced with immunoSEQ multiplex PCR; TCRdb's copy has only in-frame clones and lacks some. The sample carries about 350,000 clones, around 92% recorded once. The data originate from a study of Ad26.COV2.S vaccination and SARS-CoV-2 variants. Broader study findings: People who got the vaccine had more spike-specific TCR breadth than people who got placebo. Whether participants received vaccine or placebo, their non-spike TCR breadth was similar.

The sequencing here drew on peripheral blood, taken after recovery from COVID-19. The receptor's source is a human donor who had recovered from COVID-19.

CDR3 in DNA: TGTGCCAGCAGTGCCCTAGCGGGGGTTTACAGCAATGAGCAGTTCTTC. Its translation is CASSALAGVYSNEQFF. J is TRBJ2-1 and V is TRBV25-1; 10 bases are a match to TRBD2. This CDR3 spans 16 amino acids. The junction had 9 bases not matched to a gene; V was cut back by 4 bases and J by 6 bases. The germline gives CDR1 MGHDK, CDR2 SYGVNS.